The rows below give T cell receptor beta chains drawn from one sample of a study of regulatory T cells in long-lasting Graves disease. TCRdb reprocessed the reads via MiXCR and lists one record per CDR3 protein. The table shows hundreds of distinct CDR3 sequences, with about 81% occurring only once. Source: peripheral blood mononuclear cells (PBMCs), taken with antithyroid drug treatment, in newly diagnosed or persistent Graves disease (not recorded which). The receptors were gathered from a woman in her thirties with Graves disease. Each CDR3 is given without its conserved first and last residue. Each record gives: J gene, clone size, V gene, CDR3 protein. The size entry is marked missing in some rows and otherwise reads once, few, many or a size class.

TRBJ1-5	.	TRBV20-1	SVSDSNQPQH
TRBJ2-7	.	TRBV29-1	SVTGTGPILY
TRBJ2-3	.	TRBV5-6	ASRRPGTDTYTQY
TRBJ1-2	.	TRBV20-1	SAVQGSNYGYT
TRBJ2-5	.	TRBV4-1	ASSQRTSGTTQETQY
TRBJ2-3	.	TRBV10-3	AISGGQADTDTQY
TRBJ2-2	once	TRBV6-5	ASSSLTTGNTGELF
TRBJ2-1	once	TRBV5-1	ASSWDIHVNEQF
TRBJ2-7	few	TRBV7-9	ASSSRPYEQY
TRBJ2-1	.	TRBV6-5	ASSYSYAQSSYNEQF
TRBJ2-3	few	TRBV5-4	ASSYTTGAGVNTQY
TRBJ2-3	.	TRBV7-8	ASSSLTGDTQY
TRBJ2-5	once	TRBV29-1	SVAGLAKKETQY
TRBJ1-1	.	TRBV6-1	ASSERGFAEAF
TRBJ2-3	.	TRBV5-1	ASRRGGVGTDTQY
TRBJ2-5	few	TRBV6-1	ASSNIRGQETQY
TRBJ2-7	.	TRBV28	ASRTQTDSSYEQY
TRBJ2-1	.	TRBV11-2	ASSFAFGGQGAPNEQF
TRBJ1-1	.	TRBV2	ASNGEAF
TRBJ1-1	few	TRBV7-2	ASSFANTEAF
TRBJ2-7	.	TRBV5-1	ASSPTTVAINYEQY